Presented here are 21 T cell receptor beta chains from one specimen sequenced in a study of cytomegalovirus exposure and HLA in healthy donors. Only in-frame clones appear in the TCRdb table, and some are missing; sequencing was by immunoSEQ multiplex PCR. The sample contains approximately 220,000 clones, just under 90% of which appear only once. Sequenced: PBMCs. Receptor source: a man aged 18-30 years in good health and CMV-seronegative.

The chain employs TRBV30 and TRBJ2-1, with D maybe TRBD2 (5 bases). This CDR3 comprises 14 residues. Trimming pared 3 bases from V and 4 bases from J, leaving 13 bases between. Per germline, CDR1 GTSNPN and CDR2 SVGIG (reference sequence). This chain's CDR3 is CAWSLSGLYNEQFF. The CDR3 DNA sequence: TGTGCCTGGAGCCTGTCGGGGTTATACAATGAGCAGTTCTTC.

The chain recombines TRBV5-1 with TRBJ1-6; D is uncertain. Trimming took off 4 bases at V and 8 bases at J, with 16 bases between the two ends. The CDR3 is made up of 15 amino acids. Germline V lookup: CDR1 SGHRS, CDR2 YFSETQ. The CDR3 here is CASSPGGPADSPLHF. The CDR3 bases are TGCGCCAGCAGCCCCGGCGGCCCCGCGGATTCACCCCTCCACTTT.

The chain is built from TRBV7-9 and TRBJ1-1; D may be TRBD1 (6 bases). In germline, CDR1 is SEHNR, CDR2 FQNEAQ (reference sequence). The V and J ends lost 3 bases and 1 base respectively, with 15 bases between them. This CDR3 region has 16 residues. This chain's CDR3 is CASSFGPGGQNTEAFF. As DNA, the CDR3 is TGTGCCAGCAGCTTCGGACCGGGGGGCCAGAACACTGAAGCTTTCTTT.

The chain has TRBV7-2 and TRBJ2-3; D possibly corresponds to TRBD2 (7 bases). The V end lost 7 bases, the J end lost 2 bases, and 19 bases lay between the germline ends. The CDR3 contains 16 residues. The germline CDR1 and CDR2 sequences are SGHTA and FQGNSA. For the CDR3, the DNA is TGTGCCAGCACCCTAGAGGGGGGGGGCCCCACAGATACGCAGTATTTT. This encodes CASTLEGGGPTDTQYF.

The CDR3 region is CASSLTPGQSRNPLGQYF. The CDR3 DNA sequence: TGCGCCAGCAGCTTGACCCCGGGACAGAGTAGAAACCCCTTGGGGCAGTACTTC. The chain has TRBV5-1 and TRBJ2-7; 7 nucleotides line up with TRBD1. CDR1 and CDR2 (germline): SGHRS, YFSETQ. The CDR3 has 18 residues. V lost 1 base to trimming and J lost 9 bases; unmatched junction nucleotides: 22. Using reference TRBV5-1 and TRBJ2-7 for the parts outside the CDR3, the full variable domain is KAGVTQTPRYLIKTRGQQVTLSCSPISGHRSVSWYQQTPGQGLQFLFEYFSETQRNKGNFPGRFSGRQFSNSRSEMNVSTLELGDSALYLCASSLTPGQSRNPLGQYFGPGTRLTVT.

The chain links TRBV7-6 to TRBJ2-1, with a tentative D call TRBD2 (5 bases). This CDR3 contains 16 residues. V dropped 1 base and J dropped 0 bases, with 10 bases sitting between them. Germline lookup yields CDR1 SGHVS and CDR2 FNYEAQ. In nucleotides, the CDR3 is TGTGCCAGCAGCTTAGAATGGGGAGACTCCTACAATGAGCAGTTCTTC. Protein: CASSLEWGDSYNEQFF.

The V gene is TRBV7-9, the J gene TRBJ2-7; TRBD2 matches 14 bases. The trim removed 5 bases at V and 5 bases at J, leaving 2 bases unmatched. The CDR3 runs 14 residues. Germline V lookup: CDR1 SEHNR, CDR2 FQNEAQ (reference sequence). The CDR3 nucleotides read TGTGCCAGCAGCCGACTAGCGGGAGGGAACGAGCAGTACTTC. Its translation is CASSRLAGGNEQYF.

CDR3 protein: CACGGRVGRSEAFF. The CDR3 nucleotides are TGTGCCTGTGGGGGCAGGGTAGGTCGGTCTGAAGCTTTCTTT. The gene calls are TRBV30 and TRBJ1-1; TRBD1 might be the D (6 bases). This CDR3 region has 14 residues. CDR1 and CDR2 from the germline V gene are GTSNPN and SVGIG (reference sequence). The V and J ends lost 6 bases and 6 bases respectively, with 20 bases between them.

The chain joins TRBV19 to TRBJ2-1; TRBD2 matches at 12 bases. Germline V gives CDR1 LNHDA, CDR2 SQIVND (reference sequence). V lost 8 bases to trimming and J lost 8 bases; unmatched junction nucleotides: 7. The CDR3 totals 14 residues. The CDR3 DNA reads TGTGCCAGTTCCTCTAGCGGGAGGGTCGATGAGCAGTTCTTC. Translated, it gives CASSSSGRVDEQFF.

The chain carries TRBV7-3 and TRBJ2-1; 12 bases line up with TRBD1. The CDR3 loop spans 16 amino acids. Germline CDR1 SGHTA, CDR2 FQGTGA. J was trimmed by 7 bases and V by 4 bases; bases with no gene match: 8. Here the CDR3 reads CASSSSRDRGHNEQFF. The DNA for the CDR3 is TGTGCCAGCAGCTCCTCCCGGGACAGGGGGCATAATGAGCAGTTCTTC.

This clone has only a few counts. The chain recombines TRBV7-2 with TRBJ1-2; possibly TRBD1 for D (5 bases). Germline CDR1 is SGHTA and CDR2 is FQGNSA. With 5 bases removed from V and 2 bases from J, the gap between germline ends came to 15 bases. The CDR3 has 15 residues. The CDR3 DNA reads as TGTGCCAGCAGCCAAAGGACAACCGGAAACTATGGCTACACCTTC. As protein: CASSQRTTGNYGYTF.

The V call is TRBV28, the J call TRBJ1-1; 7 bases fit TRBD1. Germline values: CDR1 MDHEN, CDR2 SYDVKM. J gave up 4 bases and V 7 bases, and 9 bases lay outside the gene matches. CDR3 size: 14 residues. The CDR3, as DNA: TGTGCCAGCAAGGGCAGGGGGTTTGTCACTGAAGCTTTCTTT. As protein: CASKGRGFVTEAFF.

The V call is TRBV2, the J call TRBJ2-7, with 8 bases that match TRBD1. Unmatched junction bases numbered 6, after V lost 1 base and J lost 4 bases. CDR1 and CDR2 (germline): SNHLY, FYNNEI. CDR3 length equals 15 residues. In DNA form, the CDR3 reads TGTGCCAGCAGTGAAGGGACAGGGAAGGTTTACGAGCAGTACTTC. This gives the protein CASSEGTGKVYEQYF.

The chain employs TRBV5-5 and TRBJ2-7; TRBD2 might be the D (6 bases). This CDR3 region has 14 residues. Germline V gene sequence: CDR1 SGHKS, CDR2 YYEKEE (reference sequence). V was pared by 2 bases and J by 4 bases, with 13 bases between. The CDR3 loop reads CASSLGGNLYEQYF. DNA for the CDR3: TGTGCCAGCAGCTTAGGAGGGAACCTTTACGAGCAGTACTTC.

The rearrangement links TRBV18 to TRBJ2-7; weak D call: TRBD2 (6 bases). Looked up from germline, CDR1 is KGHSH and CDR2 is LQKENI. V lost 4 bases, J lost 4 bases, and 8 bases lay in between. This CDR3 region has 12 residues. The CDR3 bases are TGTGCCAGCTCACGTGGGGGGTACGAGCAGTACTTC. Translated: CASSRGGYEQYF.

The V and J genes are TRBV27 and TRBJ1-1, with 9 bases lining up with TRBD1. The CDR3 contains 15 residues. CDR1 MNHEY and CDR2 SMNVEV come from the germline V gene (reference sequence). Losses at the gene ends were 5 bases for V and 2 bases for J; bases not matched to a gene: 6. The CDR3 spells CASSPQTGGNTEAFF. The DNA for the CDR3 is TGTGCCAGCAGTCCCCAGACAGGGGGAAACACTGAAGCTTTCTTT.

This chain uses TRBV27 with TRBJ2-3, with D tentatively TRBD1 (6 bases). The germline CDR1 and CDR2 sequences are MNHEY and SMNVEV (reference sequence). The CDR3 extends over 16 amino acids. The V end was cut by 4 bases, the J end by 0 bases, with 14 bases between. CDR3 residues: CASSSWTAPSTDTQYF. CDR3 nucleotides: TGTGCCAGCAGTTCCTGGACAGCTCCTAGCACAGATACGCAGTATTTT.

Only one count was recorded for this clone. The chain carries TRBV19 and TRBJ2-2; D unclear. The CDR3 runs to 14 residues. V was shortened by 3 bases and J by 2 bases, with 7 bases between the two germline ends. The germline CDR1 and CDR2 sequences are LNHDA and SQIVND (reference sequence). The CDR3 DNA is TGTGCCAGTAGTATCCGGGTTAACACCGGGGAGCTGTTTTTT. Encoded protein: CASSIRVNTGELFF. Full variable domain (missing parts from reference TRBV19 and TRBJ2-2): DGGITQSPKYLFRKEGQNVTLSCEQNLNHDAMYWYRQDPGQGLRLIYYSQIVNDFQKGDIAEGYSVSREKKESFPLTVTSAQKNPTAFYLCASSIRVNTGELFFGEGSRLTVL.

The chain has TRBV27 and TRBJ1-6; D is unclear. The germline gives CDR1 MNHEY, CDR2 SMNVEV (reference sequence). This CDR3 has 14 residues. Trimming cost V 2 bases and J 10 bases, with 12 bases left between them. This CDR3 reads CASSLRVVHSPLHF. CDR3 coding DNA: TGTGCCAGCAGTTTACGGGTCGTACACTCACCCCTCCACTTT.

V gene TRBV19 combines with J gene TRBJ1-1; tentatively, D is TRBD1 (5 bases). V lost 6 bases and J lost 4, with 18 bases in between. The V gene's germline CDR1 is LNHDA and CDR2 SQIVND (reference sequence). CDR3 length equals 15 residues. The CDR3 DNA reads TGTGCCAGTAGCCCGCGACTAGCGGGGGGCACTGAAGCTTTCTTT. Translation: CASSPRLAGGTEAFF.

CDR3 amino acids: CASSTRGTGELFF. Written as DNA, the CDR3 is TGTGCCAGCAGCACGAGGGGGACCGGGGAGCTGTTTTTT. The chain couples TRBV7-2 to TRBJ2-2; tentatively, D is TRBD1 (6 bases). This CDR3 comprises 13 residues. Germline values: CDR1 SGHTA, CDR2 FQGNSA. Trimming took off 5 bases at V and 5 bases at J, with 9 bases between the two ends.